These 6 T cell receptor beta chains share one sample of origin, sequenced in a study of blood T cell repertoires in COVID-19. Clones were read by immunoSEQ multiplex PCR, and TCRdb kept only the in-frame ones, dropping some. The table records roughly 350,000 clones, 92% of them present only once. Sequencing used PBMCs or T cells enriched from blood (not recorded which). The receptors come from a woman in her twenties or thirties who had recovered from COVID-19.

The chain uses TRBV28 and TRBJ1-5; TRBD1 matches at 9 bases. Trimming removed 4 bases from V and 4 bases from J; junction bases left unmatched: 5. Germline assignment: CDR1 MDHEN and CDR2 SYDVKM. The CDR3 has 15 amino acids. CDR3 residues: CASSSRDRANQPQHF. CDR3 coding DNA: TGTGCCAGCAGTTCCCGGGACAGGGCGAATCAGCCCCAGCATTTT.

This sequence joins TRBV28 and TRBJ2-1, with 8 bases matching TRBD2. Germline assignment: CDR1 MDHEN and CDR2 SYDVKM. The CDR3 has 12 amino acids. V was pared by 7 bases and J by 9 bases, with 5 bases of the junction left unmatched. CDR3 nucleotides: TGTGCCAGCAACCTCGCGGGAGGTGAGCAGTTCTTC. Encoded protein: CASNLAGGEQFF.

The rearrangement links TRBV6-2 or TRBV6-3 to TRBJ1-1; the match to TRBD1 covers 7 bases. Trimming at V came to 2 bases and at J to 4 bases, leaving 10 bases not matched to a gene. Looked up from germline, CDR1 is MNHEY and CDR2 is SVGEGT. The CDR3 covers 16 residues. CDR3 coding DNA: TGTGCCAGCAGTTACACCCGACAGGGATCTGCCACTGAAGCTTTCTTT. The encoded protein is CASSYTRQGSATEAFF.

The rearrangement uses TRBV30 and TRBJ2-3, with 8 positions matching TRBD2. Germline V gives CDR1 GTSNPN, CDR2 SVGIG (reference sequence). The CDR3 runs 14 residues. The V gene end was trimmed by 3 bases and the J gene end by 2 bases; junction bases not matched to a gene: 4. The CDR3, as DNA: TGTGCCTGGAGGCCAGCGGGGGACACAGATACGCAGTATTTT. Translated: CAWRPAGDTDTQYF.

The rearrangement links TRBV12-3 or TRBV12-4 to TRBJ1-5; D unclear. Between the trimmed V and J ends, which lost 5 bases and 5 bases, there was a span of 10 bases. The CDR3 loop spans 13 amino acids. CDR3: CASSKAVDQPQHF. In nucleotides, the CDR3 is TGTGCCAGCAGTAAGGCGGTAGATCAGCCCCAGCATTTT.

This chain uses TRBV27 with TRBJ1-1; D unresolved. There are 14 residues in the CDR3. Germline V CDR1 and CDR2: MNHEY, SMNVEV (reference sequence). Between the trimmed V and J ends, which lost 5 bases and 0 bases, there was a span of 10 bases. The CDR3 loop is CASSRGTLNTEAFF. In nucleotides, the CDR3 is TGTGCCAGCAGTAGAGGTACGTTGAACACTGAAGCTTTCTTT.